Shown below are 2 T cell receptor beta chains from a single sample sequenced in a study of blood T cell repertoires in COVID-19. The repertoire was sequenced with immunoSEQ multiplex PCR; TCRdb's copy has only in-frame clones and lacks some. The table has about 100,000 clones, roughly 88% seen once. The sample was peripheral blood. The receptors come from a human donor in a cohort sampled during active COVID-19.

The CDR3 region is CASSPPGRDYNEQFF. The CDR3, as DNA: TGTGCCAGCTCACCACCAGGGAGGGACTACAATGAGCAGTTCTTC. The rearrangement links TRBV18 to TRBJ2-1; 7 positions match TRBD2. V shed 0 bases and J 3 bases; nucleotides not matched to a gene: 2. Germline V gives CDR1 KGHSH, CDR2 LQKENI. The CDR3 runs 15 residues.

Concerning this clone: One end of the junction fails to match germline, which may point to a read error. This chain connects TRBV5-8 to TRBJ2-3, with a weak D call TRBD2 (5 bases). Germline V gives CDR1 SGHTS, CDR2 YDEGEE. The CDR3 consists of 14 residues. The CDR3 DNA reads as TGTGCCAGCAGCGTTGGACTGAGCATAGATACGCAGTATTTT. This gives the protein CASSVGLSIDTQYF. Drawing the rest from reference TRBV5-8 and TRBJ2-3, the complete variable domain is EAGVTQSPTHLIKTRGQQATLRCSPISGHTSVYWYQQALGLGLQFLLWYDEGEERNRGNFPPRFSGRQFPNYSSELNVNALELEDSALYLCASSVGLSIDTQYFGPGTRLTVL.